The text below deals with one T cell receptor (beta chain). The sample originates from a study of CD8 T cells in Susac syndrome. CDR3 length equals 15 residues. Between the trimmed V and J ends, which lost 7 bases and 4 bases, there was a span of 16 bases. The germline V gene encodes CDR1 MNHEY and CDR2 SVGAGI. Reverse transcription of roughly 0.45 to 1 ug RNA was performed with random hexamers. The TCR beta CDR3 was amplified by immunoSEQ multiplex PCR across 54 Vbeta, 13 Jbeta. TCRdb re-derived calls from the immunoSEQ multiplex PCR reads in MiXCR, one entry per CDR3 protein. The sample has 150,000 to 200,000 distinct CDR3 sequences; under 97% are singletons. The CD8+ and CD4+ T cells were negatively isolated, with the TEMRA cells enriched by FACS.

This TCR was sampled from a human donor with multiple sclerosis. The chain links TRBV6-5 to TRBJ2-2; no clear D. The sample comprised CD4+ T cells from PBMCs. In DNA, the CDR3 is TGTGCCAGCATAGGATTCCCATCCCTCACCGGGGAGCTGTTTTTT. It encodes CASIGFPSLTGELFF.